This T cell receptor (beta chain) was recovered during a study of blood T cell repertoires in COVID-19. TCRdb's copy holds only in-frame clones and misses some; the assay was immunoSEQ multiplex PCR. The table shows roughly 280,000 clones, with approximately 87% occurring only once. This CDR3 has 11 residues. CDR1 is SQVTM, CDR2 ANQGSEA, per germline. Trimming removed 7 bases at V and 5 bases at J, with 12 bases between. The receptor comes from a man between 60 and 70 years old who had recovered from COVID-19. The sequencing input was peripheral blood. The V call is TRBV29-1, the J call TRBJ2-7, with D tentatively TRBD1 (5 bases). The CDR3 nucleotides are TGCAGCGCTGCCAGGGCCCACGAGCAGTACTTC. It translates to CSAARAHEQYF.